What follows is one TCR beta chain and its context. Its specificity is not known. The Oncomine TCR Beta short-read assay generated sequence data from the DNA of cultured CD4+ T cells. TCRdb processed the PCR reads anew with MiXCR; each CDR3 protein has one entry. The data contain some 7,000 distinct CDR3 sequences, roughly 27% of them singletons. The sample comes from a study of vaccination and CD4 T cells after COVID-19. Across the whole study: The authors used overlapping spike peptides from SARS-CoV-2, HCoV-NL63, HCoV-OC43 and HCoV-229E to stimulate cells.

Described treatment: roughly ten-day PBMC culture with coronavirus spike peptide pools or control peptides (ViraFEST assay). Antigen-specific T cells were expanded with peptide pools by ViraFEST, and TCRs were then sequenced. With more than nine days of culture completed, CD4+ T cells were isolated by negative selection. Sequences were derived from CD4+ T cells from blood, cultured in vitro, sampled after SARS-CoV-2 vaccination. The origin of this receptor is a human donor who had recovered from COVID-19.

The CDR3 sequence is CASSDGGGYTF. Written as DNA, the CDR3 is TGTGCCAGCAGCGACGGGGGGGGCTACACCTTC. The chain employs TRBV6-1 and TRBJ1-2; possibly TRBD1 for D (5 bases). Germline V lookup: CDR1 MNHNS, CDR2 SASEGT. The CDR3 spans 11 residues. The V end lost 6 bases, the J end lost 8 bases, and 10 bases lay between the germline ends.